These 24 T cell receptor beta chains were all obtained from the same sample, sequenced in a study of CD4 and CD8 cells across lung adenocarcinoma regions listed by TCRdb under 2018. The library relied on PCR. The sequencer was a HiSeq X Ten. The public reads were reanalyzed by TCRdb: fastp trimming at Q25, MiXCR alignment, in-frame beta chains only. CDR3 protein duplicates are merged, each entry listing the most common genes and DNA. The table for this sample lists some 10,000 distinct CDR3 sequences; around three fifths of them were counted only once. Roughly 90% of the sample lies in the top ten. Source material: CD8+ T cells from the margin of a lung tumor. The cell subset or site tag for this specimen amounts to: tumor margin region. The receptors here all came from a male donor with lung adenocarcinoma. The CD4 and CD8 labels of this study may be unreliable.

Points on this clonotype: At one boundary the junction diverges from the germline segment, which might be a read error. The gene calls are TRBV6-1 and TRBJ2-3; D tentatively reads TRBD1 or TRBD2 (5 bases each). The tail of the sequence fits TRBJ2-7 better, so the J call may be wrong. The CDR3 contains 14 residues. Germline V gene lookup returns CDR1 MNHNS and CDR2 SASEGT. The CDR3 DNA follows: TGTGCGAGCAGAGGGGCGGGTGACCGAGATACGCAGTACTTC. Its translation: CASRGAGDRDTQYF.

This chain uses TRBV6-1 with TRBJ2-4; a weak D match, TRBD2 (6 bases). Germline CDR1 MNHNS, CDR2 SASEGT. The CDR3 sequence is 14 residues long. CDR3 sequence reads: CAGHAGRERDTQYF. The CDR3 DNA reads as TGTGCGGGCCACGCGGGGCGTGAGAGAGACACCCAGTACTTC.

The J gene is TRBJ2-5, the V gene TRBV11-2, with D possibly being TRBD2 (7 bases). The CDR3 runs to 16 residues. The ends were cut back, 8 bases at V and 5 bases at J, with 24 bases in the middle. The V gene's germline CDR1 is SGHAT and CDR2 FQNNGV. CDR3 coding DNA: TGTGCCAGCGGGGGGGGGGGGGGGCGTGTCCAGGAGACCCAGTACTTC. Its protein product is CASGGGGGRVQETQYF. Full variable domain (remainder filled in from reference TRBV11-2 and TRBJ2-5): EAGVAQSPRYKIIEKRQSVAFWCNPISGHATLYWYQQILGQGPKLLIQFQNNGVVDDSQLPKDRFSAERLKGVDSTLKIQPAKLEDSAVYLCASGGGGGRVQETQYFGPGTRLLVL.

This chain uses TRBV10-1 with TRBJ2-3; D call uncertain. The DNA matches TRBJ2-1 better at its end, which makes the J call doubtful. Germline CDR1 and CDR2: WNHNN and SYGVQD (reference sequence). The CDR3 has 15 amino acids. In DNA form, the CDR3 reads TGCGCCAGCATCAAAAGTTGGGGCTCCTACAATGAGCAGTTCTTC. Amino acids: CASIKSWGSYNEQFF.

On this clonotype itself: At one end the junction does not follow the germline gene, possibly because of a read error. The CDR3 protein is CASSTGGLAKDTQYF. CDR3 sequence (DNA): TGTGCCAGCTCCACGGGCGGACTAGCCAAAGACACTCAGTACTTT. The chain recombines TRBV6-1 with TRBJ2-3; TRBD2 aligns across 8 bases. Germline values: CDR1 MNHNS, CDR2 SASEGT. The CDR3 extends over 15 amino acids.

The rearrangement uses TRBV30 and TRBJ2-1, with 9 bases fitting TRBD2. This CDR3 is 13 amino acids long. Germline V gene lookup returns CDR1 GTSNPN and CDR2 SVGIG (reference sequence). V was clipped by 2 bases and J by 7 bases; unmatched bases: 3. CDR3 sequence reads: CAWSRSGRNEQFF. The CDR3 DNA reads TGTGCCTGGAGTCGCAGCGGGAGGAATGAGCAGTTCTTC.

The J gene is TRBJ2-3, the V gene TRBV6-5; the D gene is possibly TRBD2 (5 bases). The CDR3 runs to 15 residues. Germline V gene lookup returns CDR1 MNHEY and CDR2 SVGAGI. The V and J ends lost 0 bases and 6 bases respectively, with 13 bases between them. This chain's CDR3 is CASSYSDRRGDTQYF. The CDR3 DNA reads as TGTGCCAGCAGTTACTCCGACCGCCGAGGGGATACGCAGTATTTT.

This clonotype has at least ten counts. V is TRBV6-1 and J is TRBJ1-2; D gene ambiguous. The V and J ends lost 6 bases and 8 bases respectively, with 16 bases between them. The CDR3 is 13 residues long. Germline loops: CDR1 MNHNS, CDR2 SASEGT. CDR3 sequence: CASRPLQSGGYTF. CDR3 DNA: TGTGCCAGCAGGCCCTTGCAGTCGGGAGGCTACACCTTC.

The chain has TRBV10-1 and TRBJ2-1; unclear D gene. CDR1 is WNHNN and CDR2 is SYGVQD in the germline V gene (reference sequence). V lost 3 bases to trimming and J lost 8 bases, with 11 bases between them. The CDR3 consists of 13 residues. The CDR3 DNA follows: TGCGCCAGCAGTGAAGGCGGACGGGATGAGCAGTTCTTC. Encoded protein: CASSEGGRDEQFF.

The chain combines TRBV4-2 with TRBJ2-2; 8 positions agree with TRBD2. J gave up 4 bases and V 0 bases, and 10 bases lay outside the gene matches. The CDR3 is 18 residues long. Germline V lookup: CDR1 LGHNA, CDR2 YNFKEQ. The CDR3 DNA sequence: TGTGCCAGCAGCCAAGATTGGGATGCTAGCGGGCCCACCGGGGAGCTGTTTTTT. Encoded protein: CASSQDWDASGPTGELFF.

CDR3 sequence: CASRKAVRTDAQYF. The CDR3 DNA reads TGTGCCAGCAGAAAGGCCGTGAGGACCGATGCGCAGTATTTT. The J gene is TRBJ2-2, the V gene TRBV6-1; no clear D. The better agreement between TRBJ2-3 and the DNA end casts doubt on the J call. The CDR3 loop spans 14 amino acids. Germline V gene lookup returns CDR1 MNHNS and CDR2 SASEGT.

In regard to this clonotype: One junction end does not reproduce the germline sequence, and a read error may be involved. The rearrangement links TRBV10-3 to TRBJ2-2; 7 nucleotides agree with TRBD1. CDR1 ENHRY and CDR2 SYGVKD come from the germline V gene. The CDR3 runs to 12 residues. The CDR3 nucleotides read TGTGCCATCAGTGGGTCCACAGGGGAGCAGTTTTTT. It translates to CAISGSTGEQFF.

The chain is built from TRBV6-5 and TRBJ2-1; D uncertain. Germline assignment: CDR1 MNHEY and CDR2 SVGAGI. Deletions cut 4 bases from V and 4 bases from J, with 14 bases between. The length of the CDR3 is 15 residues. Here the CDR3 reads CASSLAPPGYNEQFF. CDR3 nucleotide sequence: TGTGCCAGCAGTTTGGCGCCCCCTGGATACAATGAGCAGTTCTTC.

CDR3 coding DNA: TGTGCCAGCAGTGAAGCCCAAGACAACACCGGGGAGCTGTTTTTT. Encoded protein: CASSEAQDNTGELFF. The V and J genes are TRBV6-1 and TRBJ2-2; D is ambiguous. This CDR3 has 15 amino acids. From germline, CDR1 is MNHNS and CDR2 SASEGT. The V end was cut by 0 bases, the J end by 2 bases, with 7 bases between.

The genes are TRBV6-5 and TRBJ2-2; possibly TRBD1 for D (5 bases). V gave up 2 bases and J gave up 16 bases, with 14 bases separating them. The CDR3 extends over 12 amino acids. The germline gives CDR1 MNHEY, CDR2 SVGAGI. The CDR3: CASSYRGEAQFF. The DNA of the CDR3 is TGTGCCAGCAGTTACAGGGGCGAGGCGCAGTTTTTT.

V usage is TRBV6-5 and J usage is TRBJ1-4; D uncertain. From germline, CDR1 is MNHEY and CDR2 SVGAGI. Trimming pared 4 bases from V and 0 bases from J, leaving 9 bases between. The CDR3 is 15 amino acids. The CDR3 DNA is TGTGCCAGCAGTTCCGTCCAACCAACTAATGAAAAACTGTTTTTT. Its protein is CASSSVQPTNEKLFF.

This clonotype rates as medium-sized. V gene TRBV6-1 combines with J gene TRBJ2-1; 11 positions agree with TRBD2. The germline gives CDR1 MNHNS, CDR2 SASEGT. CDR3 length: 17 amino acids. The V gene end was trimmed by 9 bases and the J gene end by 0 bases; junction bases not matched to a gene: 10. CDR3 residues: CASKSGLADSSYNEQFF. CDR3 in DNA: TGTGCCAGTAAATCGGGACTAGCGGACAGCTCCTACAATGAGCAGTTCTTC.

Note on this clonotype: Germline is not matched at one junction end, which may reflect a read error. The chain couples TRBV6-1 to TRBJ2-4, with a tentative D call TRBD1 (6 bases). Germline CDR1 MNHNS, CDR2 SASEGT. The CDR3 is made up of 16 amino acids. The CDR3 loop is CASSEAGIWVGDIQYF. CDR3 sequence (DNA): TGTGCCAGCAGTGAAGCGGGGATATGGGTCGGGGACATTCAGTACTTT.

In its sample, this clonotype was seen many times. The J gene is TRBJ2-5, the V gene TRBV6-5; a possible D gene is TRBD2 (7 bases). The J call may be incorrect, as the DNA end agrees better with TRBJ2-7. CDR3 length: 16 residues. Germline assignment: CDR1 MNHEY and CDR2 SVGAGI. The CDR3 DNA is TGTGCCAGCAGTTACTCGACGGGGGGCGGAACCGGCGAGCAGTACTTC. This translates into CASSYSTGGGTGEQYF.

The V call is TRBV6-5, the J call TRBJ2-1, with D possibly TRBD1 on 5 matching bases. The closer fit of TRBJ2-7 to the DNA end suggests the J call may be wrong. Germline V gene lookup returns CDR1 MNHEY and CDR2 SVGAGI. The CDR3 length is 13 residues. The CDR3 spells CASSSTGSYEQYF. CDR3 bases: TGTGCCAGCAGTTCTACAGGCTCCTACGAGCAGTACTTC.

The CDR3 coding sequence is TGTGCCAGCAGCTTACTAGCGGGGAGTCCAGATACGCAGTATTTT. Protein sequence: CASSLLAGSPDTQYF. The V and J genes are TRBV7-6 and TRBJ2-3, with 9 nucleotides matching TRBD2. The trim removed 2 bases at V and 4 bases at J, leaving 4 bases unmatched. The CDR3 is 15 residues long. From germline, CDR1 is SGHVS and CDR2 FNYEAQ.

This chain uses TRBV12-3 or TRBV12-4 with TRBJ2-1; TRBD2 might be the D (6 bases). Trimming pared 0 bases from V and 8 bases from J, leaving 11 bases between. This CDR3 contains 14 residues. CDR3 protein: CASSLAGGRDEQFF. In DNA, the CDR3 is TGTGCCAGCAGTTTAGCGGGAGGCCGGGATGAGCAGTTCTTC.

To note about this clonotype: One end of the junction does not line up with germline, which may come from a read error. The chain combines TRBV6-5 with TRBJ1-5; D is perhaps TRBD1 (6 bases). The germline gives CDR1 MNHEY, CDR2 SVGAGI. The CDR3 runs to 13 residues. Written as DNA, the CDR3 is TGTGCCAGCAGTTACGGAGGGGGACATCCCCACCACTTT. Its translation: CASSYGGGHPHHF.

V gene TRBV10-3 combines with J gene TRBJ2-1, with 7 bases fitting TRBD1. The germline V gene encodes CDR1 ENHRY and CDR2 SYGVKD. The CDR3 extends over 11 amino acids. V lost 5 bases and J lost 10; bases outside the gene matches: 2. For the CDR3, the DNA is TGTGCCATCAGTAAGGACAGGGAGCAGTTCTTC. Translating gives CAISKDREQFF.